This TCR beta chain originates from a study of identical twins. The sample holds many counts of this clonotype. Via MiXCR, TCRdb re-called the 5' RACE reads, giving one row per CDR3 protein. The sample contains approximately 230,000 distinct CDR3 sequences, 6.5% of which appear only once. The sample also formed part of further work on T cells expressing NK-cell markers. Per that paper: Of eight sequenced donors, seven were HCMV-seropositive and one HCMV-seronegative. In a handful of donors, dominant clonotypes made up about 25-65% of CD3+CD56-NKG2C+ cells.

Material: CD8+ T cells sorted from blood. The clonotype comes from a woman under 30 in good health.

CDR3 loop: CATLEGTSVSYEQYF. The CDR3, as DNA: TGTGCCACCTTAGAAGGGACTAGCGTCTCCTACGAGCAGTACTTC. The chain carries TRBV24-1 and TRBJ2-7; TRBD2 matches 10 bases. V gave up 9 bases and J gave up 0 bases; unmatched junction bases: 7. The V gene's germline CDR1 is KGHDR and CDR2 SFDVKD. This CDR3 is 15 amino acids long.